Below are 14 T cell receptor beta chains sequenced from a single sample in a study of blood T cell repertoires in COVID-19. The repertoire was sequenced with immunoSEQ multiplex PCR; TCRdb's copy has only in-frame clones and lacks some. The sample records about 200,000 clones, around four fifths being singletons. The sequenced sample consisted of peripheral blood. The origin of the receptors is a man between 60 and 75 years old with COVID-19, enrolled during active disease.

This chain uses TRBV5-6 with TRBJ1-2; TRBD1 matches 7 bases. The germline CDR1 and CDR2 sequences are SGHDT and YYEEEE. V shed 4 bases and J 4 bases; nucleotides not matched to a gene: 4. The CDR3 runs 13 residues. The CDR3 here is CASSLDRTYGYTF. In DNA form, the CDR3 reads TGTGCCAGCAGCCTGGACAGGACCTATGGCTACACCTTC.

This clone occurred once. The genes are TRBV30 and TRBJ2-3; 9 nucleotides align to TRBD2. Trimming took 5 bases from V and 1 from J; bases not matched to a gene: 4. CDR3 length: 14 amino acids. Germline V gene sequence: CDR1 GTSNPN, CDR2 SVGIG (reference sequence). The CDR3 DNA sequence: TGTGCCTGGCGATTAGCGGGAGGCACAGATACGCAGTATTTT. Amino acid sequence: CAWRLAGGTDTQYF.

This rearrangement joins TRBV5-1 to TRBJ1-1; D not certain. The germline V gene encodes CDR1 SGHRS and CDR2 YFSETQ. This CDR3 spans 13 amino acids. The V gene lost 4 bases and the J gene lost 4 bases, with 11 bases spanning the gap. CDR3 sequence (DNA): TGCGCCAGCAGCAAGACTCCGGGCACTGAAGCTTTCTTT. The encoded protein is CASSKTPGTEAFF.

The chain combines TRBV19 with TRBJ1-1; 7 bases fit TRBD1. The germline CDR1 and CDR2 sequences are LNHDA and SQIVND (reference sequence). V was pared by 1 base and J by 5 bases, with 10 bases of the junction left unmatched. CDR3 length: 16 amino acids. CDR3 DNA sequence: TGTGCCAGTAGTATAGTCGGGACAGCCCGTGTTACTGAAGCTTTCTTT. Residues: CASSIVGTARVTEAFF.

The chain joins TRBV5-8 to TRBJ1-2, with D uncertain. The CDR3 is made up of 14 amino acids. V gave up 4 bases and J gave up 4 bases, with 14 bases separating them. CDR1 is SGHTS, CDR2 YDEGEE, per germline. Here the CDR3 reads CASSLERATYGYTF. The CDR3 DNA is TGTGCCAGCAGCCTCGAGAGGGCAACCTATGGCTACACCTTC.

The chain has TRBV6-2 or TRBV6-3 and TRBJ1-5, with D maybe TRBD1 (6 bases). CDR3 length: 16 amino acids. Germline values: CDR1 MNHEY, CDR2 SVGEGT. The V gene lost 3 bases and the J gene lost 3 bases, with 15 bases spanning the gap. CDR3 protein: CASSYSAHRVNQPQHF. In DNA form, the CDR3 reads TGTGCCAGCAGTTATTCAGCTCACAGGGTCAATCAGCCCCAGCATTTT.

V and J are TRBV20-1 and TRBJ1-1; D gene unclear. In germline, CDR1 is DFQATT, CDR2 SNEGSKA (reference sequence). This CDR3 region has 11 residues. Trimming stripped 7 bases from V and 5 bases from J, with 11 bases between. The CDR3 nucleotides are TGCAGTGGCGCCGGCGGGACTGAAGCTTTCTTT. This gives the protein CSGAGGTEAFF.

This chain uses TRBV20-1 with TRBJ2-7; TRBD2 matches at 9 bases. Germline V gives CDR1 DFQATT, CDR2 SNEGSKA (reference sequence). With V trimmed by 3 bases and J by 3 bases, 6 bases remained unmatched. The CDR3 extends over 14 amino acids. CDR3 protein: CSASQPSGVYEQYF. CDR3 bases: TGCAGTGCTAGTCAGCCTAGCGGGGTCTACGAGCAGTACTTC.

The CDR3 nucleotides read TGTGCCAGCAGTTGGGCCGTAGACGCGAACACTGAAGCTTTCTTT. Its protein product is CASSWAVDANTEAFF. This chain connects TRBV6-5 to TRBJ1-1; D gene ambiguous. Between the trimmed V and J ends, which lost 4 bases and 1 base, there was a span of 13 bases. Germline lookup yields CDR1 MNHEY and CDR2 SVGAGI. The CDR3 is 15 residues long.

The CDR3 is CASSQPYRGQSEQYF. Here the CDR3 DNA reads TGCGCCAGCAGCCAACCGTACAGGGGGCAAAGCGAGCAGTACTTC. The chain has TRBV4-1 and TRBJ2-7; TRBD1 agrees at 9 bases. CDR1 MGHRA and CDR2 YSYEKL come from the germline V gene. The CDR3 runs to 15 residues. V gave up 2 bases and J gave up 6 bases; unmatched junction bases: 8.

The chain links TRBV5-1 to TRBJ2-5; TRBD1 might be the D (6 bases). The CDR3 spans 15 residues. Trimming stripped 5 bases from V and 2 bases from J, with 16 bases between. Germline V gene lookup returns CDR1 SGHRS and CDR2 YFSETQ. This CDR3 reads CASSTGQSQQETQYF. In DNA, the CDR3 is TGCGCCAGCAGTACAGGGCAATCCCAACAAGAGACCCAGTACTTC.

The chain combines TRBV27 with TRBJ1-1; tentative D call: TRBD1 (6 bases). The V end lost 0 bases, the J end lost 5 bases, and 13 bases lay between the germline ends. The CDR3 totals 15 residues. CDR1 is MNHEY and CDR2 is SMNVEV in the germline V gene (reference sequence). CDR3 sequence: CASSLSKGVWTEAFF. The CDR3 DNA is TGTGCCAGCAGTTTATCGAAGGGGGTTTGGACTGAAGCTTTCTTT.

The gene calls are TRBV9 and TRBJ1-5; D possibly corresponds to TRBD1 (5 bases). Trimming left V 4 bases short and J 2 bases short, with 13 bases between. CDR1 and CDR2 from the germline V gene are SGDLS and YYNGEE. The length of the CDR3 is 15 residues. In nucleotides, the CDR3 is TGTGCCAGCAGCACCTCAGGGTCGGGCAATCAGCCCCAGCATTTT. Translation gives CASSTSGSGNQPQHF.

This clone was recorded a few times. The rearrangement uses TRBV6-4 and TRBJ2-7; the D gene is possibly TRBD2 (6 bases). With 6 bases removed from V and 6 bases from J, the gap between germline ends came to 15 bases. CDR1 is MRHNA and CDR2 is SNTAGT in the germline V gene. This CDR3 is 13 amino acids long. This CDR3 reads CASSRDFLGEQYF. CDR3 DNA sequence: TGTGCCAGCAGCCGGGACTTCCTTGGCGAGCAGTACTTC.